Following are 10 T cell receptor beta chains from one sample sequenced in a study of blood T cell repertoires in COVID-19. Assay: immunoSEQ multiplex PCR; the TCRdb copy retains only in-frame clones and omits some. The sample has fewer than 70,000 clones; around nine tenths are singletons. The specimen sequenced was peripheral blood. The receptors originated from a human donor in a cohort sampled during active COVID-19.

This chain links TRBV28 with TRBJ1-1; the D is unclear. Germline CDR1 and CDR2: MDHEN and SYDVKM. The CDR3 runs 12 residues. V was shortened by 7 bases and J by 5 bases, with 11 bases between the two germline ends. CDR3 nucleotide sequence: TGTGCCAGCACCACCGGGGTGACTGAAGCTTTCTTT. It is translated as CASTTGVTEAFF.

The chain has TRBV7-9 and TRBJ1-1; possible D gene TRBD1, 6 bases. The V end lost 3 bases, the J end lost 5 bases, and 16 bases lay between the germline ends. This CDR3 is built from 15 residues. Germline lookup yields CDR1 SEHNR and CDR2 FQNEAQ (reference sequence). The CDR3 DNA follows: TGTGCCAGCAGCTTTTTACAGGGAAGGAGAACTGAAGCTTTCTTT. It encodes CASSFLQGRRTEAFF.

The gene calls are TRBV6-6 and TRBJ2-3; TRBD1 agrees at 8 bases. V lost 6 bases and J lost 3; bases outside the gene matches: 5. CDR3 size: 14 residues. Germline CDR1 reads MNHNY; CDR2 reads SVGAGI (reference sequence). The CDR3 here is CASSGQGLTDTQYF. In DNA, the CDR3 is TGTGCCAGCAGCGGACAGGGCCTGACAGATACGCAGTATTTT.

This clone occurred once. This chain links TRBV3-1 (or the pseudogene TRBV3-2) with TRBJ2-3; D is uncertain. The CDR3 contains 13 residues. Per germline, CDR1 LGHDT and CDR2 YNNKEL (reference sequence). Trimming cost V 5 bases and J 7 bases, with 13 bases left between them. In DNA, the CDR3 is TGTGCCAGCAGCGAAAGAGGTCGATATACGCAGTATTTT. Its translation is CASSERGRYTQYF.

The chain recombines TRBV7-6 with TRBJ2-6, with 12 nucleotides matching TRBD1. Trimming cost V 5 bases and J 0 bases; bases outside gene matches: 14. The CDR3 has 21 amino acids. CDR1 is SGHVS and CDR2 is FNYEAQ in the germline V gene. Here the CDR3 DNA reads TGTGCCAGCAGCCATAAAGACCCGGGACAGGGGGCGTTCTCTGGGGCCAACGTCCTGACTTTC. Its translation is CASSHKDPGQGAFSGANVLTF. The full variable domain, in which reference TRBV7-6 and TRBJ2-6 provide the parts outside the CDR3, is GAGVSQSPRYKVTKRGQDVALRCDPISGHVSLYWYRQALGQGPEFLTYFNYEAQQDKSGLPNDRFSAERPEGSISTLTIQRTEQRDSAMYRCASSHKDPGQGAFSGANVLTFGAGSRLTVL.

This chain connects TRBV30 to TRBJ1-4; 8 bases match TRBD1. In germline, CDR1 is GTSNPN, CDR2 SVGIG (reference sequence). CDR3 length equals 16 residues. With V trimmed by 2 bases and J by 5 bases, 10 bases remained unmatched. Here the CDR3 DNA reads TGTGCCTGGAGTTATCTTTCCCGGGACAGGAATGAAAAACTGTTTTTT. Translated, it gives CAWSYLSRDRNEKLFF.

This sequence joins TRBV18 and TRBJ1-2, with 8 bases fitting TRBD1. The CDR3 covers 15 residues. V was clipped by 0 bases and J by 5 bases; unmatched bases: 5. Germline lookup yields CDR1 KGHSH and CDR2 LQKENI. The CDR3 DNA follows: TGTGCCAGCTCACCACCGGACAGGGTTGGGTATGGCTACACCTTC. Its protein is CASSPPDRVGYGYTF.

The gene calls are TRBV6-5 and TRBJ1-2, with a weak D call TRBD1 (6 bases). CDR1 and CDR2 from the germline V gene are MNHEY and SVGAGI. CDR3 length: 14 residues. V gave up 0 bases and J gave up 8 bases, with 13 bases separating them. DNA for the CDR3: TGTGCCAGCAGTTACTCGGGGCGGACAGAGGGCTACACCTTC. It yields the protein CASSYSGRTEGYTF.

The V and J genes are TRBV4-2 and TRBJ2-3, with D possibly being TRBD1 (6 bases). The CDR3 sequence is 15 residues long. The V end lost 2 bases, the J end lost 2 bases, and 11 bases lay between the germline ends. Germline assignment: CDR1 LGHNA and CDR2 YNFKEQ. Here the CDR3 reads CASSQPGGYTDTQYF. CDR3 DNA: TGTGCCAGCAGCCAACCTGGGGGCTACACAGATACGCAGTATTTT.

The chain uses TRBV29-1 and TRBJ2-1; the D gene is possibly TRBD2 (6 bases). CDR3 length: 13 residues. Germline assignment: CDR1 SQVTM and CDR2 ANQGSEA. V was pared by 5 bases and J by 2 bases, with 10 bases between. CDR3 in amino acids: CSVRRETYNEQFF. CDR3 bases: TGCAGCGTTCGCCGGGAGACCTACAATGAGCAGTTCTTC.